This TCR beta chain was found in a study of OX40 agonist ivuxolimab in advanced cancers. Study information: Patients were infused with ivuxolimab every 2 weeks at 0.01 to 10 mg/kg. The dose-escalation group included hepatocellular carcinoma, melanoma, renal cell carcinoma and head and neck cancer. Eligibility rules accepted prior anti-PD-1, anti-PD-L1 or anti-CTLA-4 therapy, and around 43% had some.

TCRdb's copy holds only in-frame clones and misses some; the assay was immunoSEQ multiplex PCR. The profile covers approximately 74,000 clones, with about 80% appearing a single time and 2% to 2.5% taken by the ten largest. CDR3 length: 14 residues. The V gene end was trimmed by 4 bases and the J gene end by 5 bases; junction bases not matched to a gene: 3. CDR1 SGHKS and CDR2 YYEKEE come from the germline V gene (reference sequence). The receptor comes from an adult with an advanced solid tumor such as melanoma, head and neck, liver or kidney cancer. This chain uses TRBV5-5 with TRBJ2-5, with TRBD1 matching 12 bases. The sequencing used CD4+ or CD8+ T cells sorted from blood, collected in a trial of the OX40 agonist ivuxolimab. CDR3 loop: CASSRDRGRETQYF. The DNA for the CDR3 is TGTGCCAGCAGCCGGGACAGGGGGCGGGAGACCCAGTACTTC.